These T cell receptor beta chains were read from a single sample in a study of human T cells and chemical hapten exposure. TCRdb processed the RACE reads anew with MiXCR; each CDR3 protein has one entry. The sample records 350,000 to 400,000 distinct CDR3 sequences, 5% to 6.5% being singletons. The sample was whole blood, taken in connection with sensitization to the hapten diphenylcyclopropenone (DPC). These receptors all come from a woman aged 50 to 60 with alopecia areata. Some clones in this sample may be carry-over from other donors' samples. The CDR3 runs from the conserved cysteine through the conserved F or W. The D gene is left open where the match is weak. The size field is filled for only some rows; it gives once, few, many or a size class.

V gene: TRBV27
D gene: -
clone size: -
J gene: TRBJ1-2
CDR3 protein: CATAYGYTF
CDR3 DNA: TGTGCCACCGCTTATGGCTACACCTTC

V gene: TRBV3-1
D gene: -
clone size: many
J gene: TRBJ2-4
CDR3 protein: CASSQLRNIQYF
CDR3 DNA: TGTGCCAGCAGCCAACTGAGGAACATTCAGTACTTC

V gene: TRBV3-1
D gene: -
clone size: -
J gene: TRBJ1-2
CDR3 protein: CASSQGGGVYGYTF
CDR3 DNA: TGTGCCAGCAGCCAAGGAGGGGGAGTCTATGGCTACACCTTC

V gene: TRBV27
D gene: TRBD1
clone size: many
J gene: TRBJ1-1
CDR3 protein: CASRTGGLTEAFF
CDR3 DNA: TGTGCCAGTCGAACAGGGGGCCTCACTGAAGCTTTCTTT

V gene: TRBV18
D gene: -
clone size: many
J gene: TRBJ1-5
CDR3 protein: CASSAKGNQPQHF
CDR3 DNA: TGTGCCAGCTCAGCCAAAGGGAATCAGCCCCAGCATTTT

V gene: TRBV7-9
D gene: -
clone size: -
J gene: TRBJ2-6
CDR3 protein: CASSLSGLSGANVLTF
CDR3 DNA: TGTGCCAGCAGCTTGAGCGGGCTCTCTGGGGCCAACGTCCTGACTTTC

V gene: TRBV12-5
D gene: -
clone size: few
J gene: TRBJ1-3
CDR3 protein: CASGPGGDGNTIYF
CDR3 DNA: TGTGCTAGTGGCCCGGGGGGTGACGGAAACACCATATATTTT

V gene: TRBV20-1
D gene: TRBD2
clone size: many
J gene: TRBJ2-7
CDR3 protein: CSAKPGTRFTGGNYEQYF
CDR3 DNA: TGCAGTGCTAAGCCAGGCACCCGCTTTACGGGGGGGAACTACGAGCAGTACTTC

V gene: TRBV7-2
D gene: TRBD2
clone size: many
J gene: TRBJ2-3
CDR3 protein: CASSLAAGVGDTQYF
CDR3 DNA: TGTGCCAGCAGCTTAGCAGCGGGGGTCGGAGATACGCAGTATTTT

V gene: TRBV29-1
D gene: -
clone size: many
J gene: TRBJ1-5
CDR3 protein: CSVAYIGNSNQPQHF
CDR3 DNA: TGCAGCGTTGCCTATATCGGGAATAGCAATCAGCCCCAGCATTTT

V gene: TRBV7-9
D gene: -
clone size: many
J gene: TRBJ1-1
CDR3 protein: CASSLFSVNTEAFF
CDR3 DNA: TGTGCCAGCAGCCTATTCAGTGTGAACACTGAAGCTTTCTTT

V gene: TRBV12-5
D gene: -
clone size: -
J gene: TRBJ1-5
CDR3 protein: CASGFRTPREESQPQHF
CDR3 DNA: TGTGCTAGTGGTTTTCGGACCCCCAGGGAGGAGAGTCAGCCCCAGCATTTT

V gene: TRBV29-1
D gene: TRBD1
clone size: many
J gene: TRBJ2-1
CDR3 protein: CSVDPGTGIYNEQFF
CDR3 DNA: TGCAGCGTGGACCCAGGGACAGGGATCTACAATGAGCAGTTCTTC

V gene: TRBV12-3/TRBV12-4
D gene: TRBD1
clone size: few
J gene: TRBJ2-7
CDR3 protein: CATQGELEEQYF
CDR3 DNA: TGTGCCACCCAGGGGGAATTGGAAGAGCAGTACTTC

V gene: TRBV6-2/TRBV6-3
D gene: -
clone size: many
J gene: TRBJ2-5
CDR3 protein: CASLGRPQETQYF
CDR3 DNA: TGTGCCAGCCTGGGACGGCCCCAAGAGACCCAGTACTTC

V gene: TRBV7-9
D gene: -
clone size: many
J gene: TRBJ1-2
CDR3 protein: CASSIGPAGYTF
CDR3 DNA: TGTGCCAGCAGCATCGGGCCTGCTGGCTACACCTTC